The 11 T cell receptor beta chains given below trace back to one sample, sequenced in a study of blood T cell repertoires in COVID-19. The repertoire was sequenced with immunoSEQ multiplex PCR; TCRdb's copy has only in-frame clones and lacks some. The sample comprises some 460,000 clones, 75% to 90% of which are singletons, and about 4.3% rests with the top ten. The sample taken for sequencing was peripheral blood. The receptors were gathered from a woman aged 30 to 39 with acute or convalescent COVID-19.

The rearrangement uses TRBV5-6 and TRBJ2-2; tentatively, D is TRBD1 (6 bases). CDR1 and CDR2 (germline): SGHDT, YYEEEE. This CDR3 spans 15 amino acids. V dropped 0 bases and J dropped 2 bases, with 8 bases sitting between them. CDR3 sequence reads: CASSLAGVNTGELFF. Here the CDR3 DNA reads TGTGCCAGCAGCTTGGCAGGGGTAAACACCGGGGAGCTGTTTTTT.

The chain has TRBV30 and TRBJ2-1; 9 nucleotides agree with TRBD1. The CDR3 is 12 amino acids. The V segment lost 8 bases and the J segment 10 bases; nucleotides outside the gene matches: 9. Germline V gives CDR1 GTSNPN, CDR2 SVGIG (reference sequence). In DNA, the CDR3 is TGTGCCGGAATACAGGGGGCCGGGGAGCAGTTCTTC. Residues: CAGIQGAGEQFF.

The chain uses TRBV7-2 and TRBJ2-5; 8 nucleotides align to TRBD1. The CDR3 covers 14 residues. From germline, CDR1 is SGHTA and CDR2 FQGNSA. The ends lost 2 bases at V and 2 bases at J; junction bases unmatched: 1. The CDR3 is CASSLTGGQETQYF. DNA for the CDR3: TGTGCCAGCAGCTTAACAGGGGGGCAAGAGACCCAGTACTTC.

The V call is TRBV5-1, the J call TRBJ1-1; 12 bases are a match to TRBD1. The CDR3 has 16 amino acids. CDR1 is SGHRS and CDR2 is YFSETQ in the germline V gene. V lost 4 bases to trimming and J lost 4 bases; unmatched junction nucleotides: 8. In DNA form, the CDR3 reads TGCGCCAGCAGCACCGGGACAGGGGGCGCGAGCACTGAAGCTTTCTTT. As protein: CASSTGTGGASTEAFF.

This rearrangement joins TRBV9 to TRBJ2-2, with 7 bases that match TRBD1. J was trimmed by 0 bases and V by 6 bases; bases with no gene match: 2. The CDR3 contains 14 residues. Germline CDR1 reads SGDLS; CDR2 reads YYNGEE. The CDR3 reads CASTGQSNTGELFF. CDR3 DNA sequence: TGTGCCAGCACGGGACAGTCGAACACCGGGGAGCTGTTTTTT.

This chain joins TRBV3-1 (or the pseudogene TRBV3-2) and TRBJ2-3; a weak D match, TRBD2 (6 bases). This CDR3 comprises 14 residues. V lost 4 bases to trimming and J lost 1 base, with 9 bases between them. Germline V CDR1 and CDR2: LGHDT, YNNKEL (reference sequence). The CDR3 DNA reads TGTGCCAGCAGCCGGGGCGGGGGCACAGATACGCAGTATTTT. It specifies CASSRGGGTDTQYF.

The chain joins TRBV11-2 to TRBJ1-2; D remains ambiguous. CDR3 length: 14 residues. V gave up 5 bases and J gave up 8 bases, with 18 bases separating them. The germline CDR1 and CDR2 sequences are SGHAT and FQNNGV. Here the CDR3 DNA reads TGTGCCAGCAGCCCCAGTGTGAACTCAGGCGGCTACACCTTC. Translation gives CASSPSVNSGGYTF.

The chain joins TRBV12-5 to TRBJ2-7; D possibly corresponds to TRBD2 (6 bases). V lost 0 bases and J 1 base, leaving 10 bases between the germline ends. Germline V gene data show CDR1 as LGHNT and CDR2 as FRNRAP. CDR3 length: 15 amino acids. The CDR3 loop reads CASGLVVGGSYEQYF. CDR3 sequence (DNA): TGTGCTAGTGGTTTGGTCGTTGGAGGGTCCTACGAGCAGTACTTC.

The gene calls are TRBV6-1 and TRBJ2-5; D gene uncertain. This CDR3 has 15 residues. V dropped 1 base and J dropped 5 bases, with 14 bases sitting between them. Germline V gene data show CDR1 as MNHNS and CDR2 as SASEGT. CDR3 amino acids: CASSEGAARWETQYF. CDR3 DNA sequence: TGTGCCAGCAGTGAAGGAGCAGCGCGCTGGGAGACCCAGTACTTC.

The V call is TRBV19, the J call TRBJ1-2, with unresolved D. Germline CDR1 and CDR2: LNHDA and SQIVND (reference sequence). The germline V and J ends were trimmed by 6 bases and 4 bases, with 15 bases remaining between them. CDR3 length: 14 residues. The CDR3 spells CASRRAAGSYGYTF. The CDR3 bases are TGTGCCAGTAGGAGGGCCGCTGGGAGCTATGGCTACACCTTC.

Points on this clone: At one end, the junction sequence differs from germline, possibly due to a read error. The rearrangement uses TRBV2 and TRBJ1-5; D ambiguous. Germline V gene sequence: CDR1 SNHLY, CDR2 FYNNEI. The CDR3 is made up of 16 amino acids. The CDR3 coding sequence is TGTGCCAGTAGTGCCCCCCTTCGTGGTGCGTATCAGCCCCAGCATTTT. The encoded protein is CASSAPLRGAYQPQHF. Complete variable domain (other parts from reference TRBV2 and TRBJ1-5): EPEVTQTPSHQVTQMGQEVILRCVPISNHLYFYWYRQILGQKVEFLVSFYNNEISEKSEIFDDQFSVERPDGSNFTLKIRSTKLEDSAMYFCASSAPLRGAYQPQHFGDGTRLSIL.